The rows below give T cell receptor beta chains drawn from one sample of a study of blood T cell repertoires in COVID-19. Libraries were prepared by immunoSEQ multiplex PCR; TCRdb keeps only in-frame clonotypes and omits some of them. The repertoire includes roughly 140,000 clones, 85% to 90% of them detected once, and less than 4% sits in the top ten. The sequencing sample was made of peripheral blood. The receptor set was obtained from a woman aged 55-69 years with active COVID-19. Both conserved end residues are trimmed from each CDR3. The D gene is left open where the match is weak.

CDR3 | J | D | V
ASSSSTLERTGELF | TRBJ2-2 | NA | TRBV7-3
ASSIRTSPPHEQY | TRBJ2-7 | TRBD2 | TRBV19
ASSGPGERGYT | TRBJ1-2 | NA | TRBV28
ASSIAHRPSNYGYT | TRBJ1-2 | NA | TRBV19
ASSQFPRTGPNTEAF | TRBJ1-1 | NA | TRBV14
ASSLGRAAGNTIY | TRBJ1-3 | NA | TRBV5-4
ASSLDRDREGSMNTEAF | TRBJ1-1 | TRBD1 | TRBV5-1
ASSPVAQTGELF | TRBJ2-2 | NA | TRBV18
ASSRNEREGPEQY | TRBJ2-7 | NA | TRBV21-1
ASASGGSNQPQH | TRBJ1-5 | NA | TRBV28
ASSLSRAPTDTQY | TRBJ2-3 | NA | TRBV7-2
ASKLLRGDGYT | TRBJ1-2 | NA | TRBV19
ASSPSTGGVTGELF | TRBJ2-2 | TRBD1 | TRBV7-9
ASSDRGRNYEQF | TRBJ2-1 | TRBD2 | TRBV6-1
AWSVPRLRTGELF | TRBJ2-2 | NA | TRBV30
ASSLDLAGSSYEQY | TRBJ2-7 | TRBD2 | TRBV27
ASSLQKTGSSAEQY | TRBJ2-7 | NA | TRBV18
ASSYSTVNTGELF | TRBJ2-2 | NA | TRBV6-2/TRBV6-3
ATSEYGLNYGYT | TRBJ1-2 | NA | TRBV24-1
ASSNGQTQY | TRBJ2-5 | NA | TRBV7-3
ASSKARQGSSSYNSPLH | TRBJ1-6 | NA | TRBV21-1
ASSWGQPYEQY | TRBJ2-7 | TRBD1 | TRBV28
ASSFGQARETQY | TRBJ2-5 | TRBD1 | TRBV11-2
ASSEGTGLRETQY | TRBJ2-5 | TRBD1 | TRBV2
ASSQTLAGGPVQETQY | TRBJ2-5 | TRBD2 | TRBV5-1
AIRGQGNYNEQF | TRBJ2-1 | TRBD1 | TRBV10-3
ASSPQGARTEAF | TRBJ1-1 | TRBD1 | TRBV19
ASKRVNEKLF | TRBJ1-4 | NA | TRBV28
ASSQGTGGHTGELF | TRBJ2-2 | TRBD1 | TRBV3-1/TRBV3-2
ASSTGLNTEAF | TRBJ1-1 | NA | TRBV9
ASRGAHREQY | TRBJ2-7 | NA | TRBV12-3/TRBV12-4
ASRWTGTNQPQH | TRBJ1-5 | TRBD1 | TRBV2
ASSERGGPSNTEAF | TRBJ1-1 | NA | TRBV9
ASTPDRATFNEQF | TRBJ2-1 | TRBD1 | TRBV9
ASHLGQGVTEAF | TRBJ1-1 | TRBD1 | TRBV6-5
ATSKNLGTSGIYNEQF | TRBJ2-1 | TRBD2 | TRBV15
ASSASVANEKLF | TRBJ1-4 | NA | TRBV28
AISEGRASNTEAF | TRBJ1-1 | NA | TRBV10-3
ASSDSVSGYT | TRBJ1-2 | NA | TRBV2
ASSAPGSLYNEQF | TRBJ2-1 | NA | TRBV9
ASRVMWAQETQY | TRBJ2-5 | NA | TRBV2